Shown below are 11 T cell receptor beta chains from a single sample sequenced in a study of cytomegalovirus exposure and HLA in healthy donors. 60 Vbeta and 13 Jbeta primers were used in PCR. Profiling relied on immunoSEQ multiplex PCR, and the TCRdb table lists in-frame clones only, not all of them. The table has about 170,000 clones, less than 75% seen once. What was sequenced was PBMCs. The receptors were sampled from a girl aged 5 to 17 in good health and CMV-seronegative.

This clone was seen just once. The V call is TRBV19, the J call TRBJ2-7; 9 nucleotides agree with TRBD1. Germline trimming cut 0 bases from V and 3 bases from J; bases unmatched to any gene: 9. Looked up from germline, CDR1 is LNHDA and CDR2 is SQIVND (reference sequence). The CDR3 spans 17 residues. Here the CDR3 reads CASSIDLWGTGNYEQYF. The DNA for the CDR3 is TGTGCCAGTAGTATAGATCTATGGGGGACAGGGAACTACGAGCAGTACTTC.

The V gene is TRBV15, the J gene TRBJ1-1; tentative D call: TRBD1 (5 bases). V dropped 3 bases and J dropped 8 bases, with 16 bases sitting between them. CDR1 is LNHNV and CDR2 is YYDKDF in the germline V gene (reference sequence). The CDR3 covers 14 residues. In DNA, the CDR3 is TGTGCCACCAGCAGTCATGACCCCCAGGGAGAAGCTTTCTTT. Its protein product is CATSSHDPQGEAFF.

This clone was seen once. V is TRBV7-6 and J is TRBJ2-2, with 9 positions matching TRBD1. The V and J ends lost 4 bases and 5 bases, in that order; junction bases with no gene match: 2. CDR1 and CDR2 from the germline V gene are SGHVS and FNYEAQ. The CDR3 contains 14 residues. CDR3 DNA: TGTGCCAGCAGCTCCGGGACAGGGACCGGGGAGCTGTTTTTT. This sequence encodes CASSSGTGTGELFF.

The chain joins TRBV27 to TRBJ2-7, with 8 positions matching TRBD1. The CDR3 sequence is 16 residues long. CDR1 and CDR2 (germline): MNHEY, SMNVEV (reference sequence). V lost 1 base, J lost 2 bases, and 7 bases stayed unmatched. CDR3 protein: CASSLLGQGAPYEQYF. CDR3 nucleotide sequence: TGTGCCAGCAGTTTATTAGGGCAGGGGGCGCCCTACGAGCAGTACTTC.

The gene calls are TRBV2 and TRBJ1-6; no reliable D call. Trimming shortened V by 6 bases and J by 10 bases, and 19 bases separated the two germline ends. From germline, CDR1 is SNHLY and CDR2 FYNNEI. The CDR3 loop spans 15 amino acids. The CDR3 loop is CASRKEVERASPLHF. In DNA form, the CDR3 reads TGTGCCAGCAGGAAAGAGGTTGAGCGGGCCTCACCCCTCCACTTT.

The V and J genes are TRBV5-1 and TRBJ1-2; 9 nucleotides match TRBD1. Per the germline V gene, CDR1 is SGHRS and CDR2 is YFSETQ. The CDR3 is made up of 13 amino acids. V lost 4 bases, J lost 8 bases, and 6 bases stayed unmatched. In nucleotides, the CDR3 is TGCGCCAGCAGCCACAGGGGGCAAGGGGGCTACACCTTC. It codes for CASSHRGQGGYTF.

This sequence joins TRBV6-5 and TRBJ2-5; TRBD1 might be the D (5 bases). The CDR3 consists of 16 residues. Trimming removed 1 base from V and 5 bases from J, with 17 bases in between. Germline V lookup: CDR1 MNHEY, CDR2 SVGAGI. For the CDR3, the DNA is TGTGCCAGCAGTTACTTCCAGGGATCCTCCGGGGAGACCCAGTACTTC. Amino acid sequence: CASSYFQGSSGETQYF.

V and J are TRBV7-9 and TRBJ1-6; 9 bases fit TRBD1. The ends lost 4 bases at V and 9 bases at J; junction bases unmatched: 4. CDR3 size: 14 residues. The germline gives CDR1 SEHNR, CDR2 FQNEAQ (reference sequence). CDR3 region: CASSSGQGSSPLHF. DNA of the CDR3: TGTGCCAGCAGCTCGGGACAGGGTAGTTCACCCCTCCACTTT.

CDR3 protein: CASSETRQGTSGNTIYF. CDR3 sequence (DNA): TGTGCCAGCAGTGAAACTCGACAGGGGACCTCTGGAAACACCATATATTTT. The J gene is TRBJ1-3, the V gene TRBV6-1; 8 nucleotides match TRBD1. CDR3 length: 17 residues. CDR1 is MNHNS and CDR2 is SASEGT in the germline V gene. V dropped 2 bases and J dropped 0; count of bases not matched to a gene: 6.

The V and J genes are TRBV13 and TRBJ1-2; possible D gene TRBD1, 6 bases. In germline, CDR1 is PRHDT, CDR2 FYEKMQ (reference sequence). Trimming took off 10 bases at V and 5 bases at J, with 20 bases between the two ends. The CDR3 extends over 14 amino acids. CDR3 coding DNA: TGTGCCATAGACGAGGGGGGGGACGGATATGGCTACACCTTC. Translating gives CAIDEGGDGYGYTF. Variable domain in full (rest from reference TRBV13 and TRBJ1-2): AAGVIQSPRHLIKEKRETATLKCYPIPRHDTVYWYQQGPGQDPQFLISFYEKMQSDKGSIPDRFSAQQFSDYHSELNMSSLELGDSALYFCAIDEGGDGYGYTFGSGTRLTVV.

V is TRBV2 and J is TRBJ1-1; 10 bases align to TRBD1. The germline CDR1 and CDR2 sequences are SNHLY and FYNNEI. V shed 6 bases and J 4 bases; nucleotides not matched to a gene: 8. The CDR3 has 15 amino acids. The CDR3 DNA reads TGTGCCAGCAGACTCCGACAGGGGGCGAGCACTGAAGCTTTCTTT. Translated: CASRLRQGASTEAFF.